These 32 T cell receptor beta chains were all obtained from the same sample, sequenced in a study of T cells expressing NK-cell markers (dated by TCRdb to 2018 to 2020). Library prep was done by 5' RACE. For sequencing, an Illumina HiSeq 2000 was employed. The reads went through TCRdb reprocessing, and each CDR3 protein sequence gets one entry with no DNA. For this sample, the table gives over 150,000 distinct CDR3 sequences. The top ten constitute approximately 35% of the sample. Input material: blood T cells: a sorted CD56 or NKG2C T cell subset, CD4+ or CD8+ T cells, or bulk PBMC T cells (not recorded which). The receptors were sampled from a woman aged 45-60 years in good health. Donor details come from another sample of the same person, matched by shared clones.

V usage is TRBV9 and J usage is TRBJ2-7; TCRdb's D gene call, TRBD2, goes unchecked for lack of DNA. Per the germline V gene, CDR1 is SGDLS and CDR2 is YYNGEE. The CDR3 contains 14 residues. This chain's CDR3 is CASSVAAETYEQYF.

This chain joins TRBV12-3 or TRBV12-4 and TRBJ1-5; TCRdb names TRBD1, which stays unverified in the absence of DNA. This CDR3 is built from 14 residues. The CDR3 spells CASSLGAAGQPQHF.

The chain couples TRBV3-1 to TRBJ2-2; TCRdb proposes TRBD1, but this gene call is untestable without DNA. Germline V gene sequence: CDR1 LGHDT, CDR2 YNNKEL (reference sequence). This CDR3 spans 15 amino acids. The CDR3 spells CASSARGGGTGELFF.

The rearrangement uses TRBV4-2 and TRBJ2-2; TCRdb names TRBD1, which stays unverified in the absence of DNA. The CDR3 has 16 amino acids. CDR1 LGHNA and CDR2 YNFKEQ come from the germline V gene. CDR3 loop: CASSQESTGSTGELFF.

This rearrangement joins TRBV19 to TRBJ2-1; TCRdb selects TRBD2, and the lack of DNA leaves this call unchecked. The CDR3 totals 15 residues. Germline values: CDR1 LNHDA, CDR2 SQIVND (reference sequence). CDR3 region: CASSVLAGRYNEQFF. The full variable domain, its missing parts supplied by reference TRBV19 and TRBJ2-1, is DGGITQSPKYLFRKEGQNVTLSCEQNLNHDAMYWYRQDPGQGLRLIYYSQIVNDFQKGDIAEGYSVSREKKESFPLTVTSAQKNPTAFYLCASSVLAGRYNEQFFGPGTRLTVL.

This chain connects TRBV4-1 to TRBJ2-3; TCRdb calls TRBD1, which cannot be checked without DNA. This CDR3 has 16 amino acids. Per germline, CDR1 MGHRA and CDR2 YSYEKL. The CDR3 sequence is CASSHGTGIRTDTQYF.

The chain is built from TRBV9 and TRBJ2-1; TCRdb proposes TRBD2, but this gene call is untestable without DNA. Looked up from germline, CDR1 is SGDLS and CDR2 is YYNGEE. The CDR3 runs 19 residues. The CDR3: CASSVGSSTTAGGMNEQFF.

The V and J genes are TRBV7-6 and TRBJ2-3; lacking DNA, the TRBD2 call made by TCRdb goes unchecked. The CDR3 length is 14 residues. Germline CDR1 and CDR2: SGHVS and FNYEAQ. This CDR3 reads CASSFEGGTDTQYF.

The gene calls are TRBV4-1 and TRBJ2-1. Germline assignment: CDR1 MGHRA and CDR2 YSYEKL. The CDR3 runs 19 residues. The CDR3 loop is CASSRTETSDLSSYNEQFF.

The chain links TRBV15 to TRBJ1-5; without DNA, the TCRdb call of TRBD1 cannot be checked. The CDR3 has 14 amino acids. CDR1 and CDR2 from the germline V gene are LNHNV and YYDKDF (reference sequence). The chain's CDR3 is CATSRDTGNQPQHF.

The J gene is TRBJ2-2, the V gene TRBV9; TCRdb names TRBD2, which stays unverified in the absence of DNA. Germline-derived CDR1 and CDR2 are SGDLS and YYNGEE. This CDR3 has 16 amino acids. The CDR3 protein is CAIVVVLAGNTGELFF.

The rearrangement links TRBV27 to TRBJ2-7; there is no DNA to check the TCRdb D call of TRBD2. Germline CDR1 reads MNHEY; CDR2 reads SMNVEV (reference sequence). The CDR3 runs 15 residues. The CDR3: CATTGGLAGRYEQYF.

The J gene is TRBJ2-2, the V gene TRBV12-3 or TRBV12-4. The CDR3 is 13 amino acids. CDR3: CASSWGIGGELFF.

V gene TRBV11-3 combines with J gene TRBJ2-6; the D call of TRBD1 rests on TCRdb alone, since no DNA is present to check it. The germline V gene encodes CDR1 SGHNT and CDR2 YENEEA. The CDR3 sequence is 17 residues long. This CDR3 is CASSLVDSNSGANVLTF.

The chain employs TRBV19 and TRBJ1-1; the TCRdb call, TRBD1, lacks DNA for checking. Per germline, CDR1 LNHDA and CDR2 SQIVND (reference sequence). This CDR3 comprises 13 residues. CDR3 residues: CATNDRGDTEAFF. Looking up the rest from reference TRBV19 and TRBJ1-1 gives the full variable domain: DGGITQSPKYLFRKEGQNVTLSCEQNLNHDAMYWYRQDPGQGLRLIYYSQIVNDFQKGDIAEGYSVSREKKESFPLTVTSAQKNPTAFYLCATNDRGDTEAFFGQGTRLTVV.

The chain has TRBV11-2 and TRBJ2-2. CDR3 length: 14 residues. CDR1 and CDR2 from the germline V gene are SGHAT and FQNNGV. The CDR3 here is CASSLFSSTGELFF.

The chain employs TRBV12-3 or TRBV12-4 and TRBJ2-3. The CDR3 covers 14 residues. CDR3 sequence reads: CASSLEDRRDTQYF.

The CDR3 sequence is CASSHPAGRSGEQYF. V usage is TRBV3-1 and J usage is TRBJ2-7; lacking DNA, the TRBD2 call made by TCRdb goes unchecked. The CDR3 has 15 residues. Germline CDR1 reads LGHDT; CDR2 reads YNNKEL (reference sequence).

V and J are TRBV6-6 and TRBJ1-2. The CDR3 runs 14 residues. Germline V gene data show CDR1 as MNHNY and CDR2 as SVGAGI (reference sequence). CDR3: CASSYSPPNYGYTF.

V gene TRBV7-9 combines with J gene TRBJ2-3; TCRdb's D gene call, TRBD1, goes unchecked for lack of DNA. Germline CDR1 reads SEHNR; CDR2 reads FQNEAQ (reference sequence). The CDR3 runs 12 residues. CDR3 sequence reads: CASSSRDREKYF.

The chain has TRBV9 and TRBJ2-7; TCRdb lists TRBD2, though no DNA is available to test this call. This CDR3 has 15 residues. Germline values: CDR1 SGDLS, CDR2 YYNGEE. This chain's CDR3 is CASSVGGEGWDEQYF. Drawing the rest from reference TRBV9 and TRBJ2-7, the complete variable domain is DSGVTQTPKHLITATGQRVTLRCSPRSGDLSVYWYQQSLDQGLQFLIQYYNGEERAKGNILERFSAQQFPDLHSELNLSSLELGDSALYFCASSVGGEGWDEQYFGPGTRLTVT.

V gene TRBV20-1 combines with J gene TRBJ2-7; as DNA is missing, the TRBD2 call by TCRdb cannot be tested. The CDR3 covers 15 residues. The germline V gene has CDR1 DFQATT and CDR2 SNEGSKA (reference sequence). The CDR3 is CSASPHTGLIYEQYF.

The chain combines TRBV9 with TRBJ2-1; TCRdb indicates TRBD1, and absent DNA this call remains unverified. Germline CDR1 SGDLS, CDR2 YYNGEE. The CDR3 is made up of 14 amino acids. The CDR3: CASTPHFKSWEQFF.

The chain combines TRBV29-1 with TRBJ2-7; TCRdb's assignment of TRBD1 cannot be checked, as there is no DNA. This CDR3 is 13 amino acids long. Germline CDR1 reads SQVTM; CDR2 reads ANQGSEA. The CDR3 sequence: CSVVGTSHYEQYF.

The chain joins TRBV7-9 to TRBJ2-3; checking the TCRdb D call of TRBD2 is not possible without DNA. Germline-derived CDR1 and CDR2 are SEHNR and FQNEAQ (reference sequence). The CDR3 totals 16 residues. The CDR3 protein is CASSLVVGFSPDTQYF.

This chain joins TRBV30 and TRBJ1-4; lacking DNA, the TRBD1 call made by TCRdb goes unchecked. CDR3 length: 14 amino acids. Germline loops: CDR1 GTSNPN, CDR2 SVGIG (reference sequence). CDR3 sequence: CAWNPGATNEKLFF. The full variable domain, its missing parts supplied by reference TRBV30 and TRBJ1-4, is SQTIHQWPATLVQPVGSPLSLECTVEGTSNPNLYWYRQAAGRGLQLLFYSVGIGQISSEVPQNLSASRPQDRQFILSSKKLLLSDSGFYLCAWNPGATNEKLFFGSGTQLSVL.

The V gene is TRBV20-1, the J gene TRBJ2-1; TCRdb calls TRBD1, which cannot be checked without DNA. This CDR3 contains 14 residues. CDR1 is DFQATT, CDR2 SNEGSKA, per germline (reference sequence). CDR3 residues: CSARDPHRQSEQFF.

The chain is built from TRBV24-1 and TRBJ2-1; TCRdb picks TRBD2, but there is no DNA to check that call. Germline V lookup: CDR1 KGHDR, CDR2 SFDVKD. The CDR3 totals 17 residues. The CDR3 loop is CATSDRSGTSDHNEQFF.

This chain links TRBV27 with TRBJ1-1; TCRdb's assignment of TRBD1 cannot be checked, as there is no DNA. The CDR3 loop spans 15 amino acids. The V gene's germline CDR1 is MNHEY and CDR2 SMNVEV (reference sequence). CDR3 protein: CASRWDSGMNTEAFF.

V and J are TRBV5-8 and TRBJ2-1. The CDR3 extends over 15 amino acids. Per the germline V gene, CDR1 is SGHTS and CDR2 is YDEGEE. The CDR3 spells CASSRREGTYNEQFF. Combining the CDR3 with reference TRBV5-8 and TRBJ2-1 gives the whole variable domain EAGVTQSPTHLIKTRGQQATLRCSPISGHTSVYWYQQALGLGLQFLLWYDEGEERNRGNFPPRFSGRQFPNYSSELNVNALELEDSALYLCASSRREGTYNEQFFGPGTRLTVL.

The rearrangement uses TRBV6-1 and TRBJ1-2; TCRdb gives TRBD1 as the D gene, but with no DNA this cannot be confirmed. The CDR3 extends over 17 amino acids. Germline CDR1 MNHNS, CDR2 SASEGT. This CDR3 is CASSEAAFYQGIYGYTF.

The gene calls are TRBV24-1 and TRBJ2-2; TCRdb's D gene call, TRBD1, goes unchecked for lack of DNA. The CDR3 consists of 16 residues. Per the germline V gene, CDR1 is KGHDR and CDR2 is SFDVKD. The CDR3 sequence is CATSETGTVNTGELFF.